Below are 17 T cell receptor beta chains sequenced from a single sample in a study of regulatory T cells in long-lasting Graves disease. Time point specified: newly diagnosed GD, antithyroid drugs for less than 3 months. Following extraction of RNA from PBMCs, that RNA was used to make the TCR library. The TCR beta library used iRepertoire HTBI primers with Arm-PCR amplification of CDR3. MiXCR, applied by TCRdb to the multiplex PCR reads, yields one record per CDR3 protein. Of 350,000 to 500,000 distinct CDR3 sequences in the sample, about a sixth were seen once. This sample was shared with a second study, whose subject was T cells in Graves' hyperthyroidism and ophthalmopathy.

The input for sequencing was peripheral blood mononuclear cells (PBMCs), taken at new diagnosis, from a patient treated with antithyroid drugs. Source of these receptors: a woman aged 18-30 years with Graves disease.

This clonotype appeared many times. CDR3 loop: CACTRTANYGYTF. The CDR3 DNA is TGTGCCTGTACGAGGACAGCTAACTATGGCTACACCTTC. The chain uses TRBV30 and TRBJ1-2, with D possibly being TRBD1 (6 bases). The CDR3 has 13 amino acids. Germline-derived CDR1 and CDR2 are GTSNPN and SVGIG (reference sequence). Trimming removed 6 bases at V and 0 bases at J, with 11 bases between.

This clonotype appeared a few times. The chain recombines TRBV29-1 with TRBJ1-2; 10 bases fit TRBD1. CDR3 size: 17 residues. Unmatched junction bases numbered 8, after V lost 1 base and J lost 0 bases. Germline V lookup: CDR1 SQVTM, CDR2 ANQGSEA. This CDR3 reads CSVEGWGQGSANYGYTF. DNA for the CDR3: TGCAGCGTTGAAGGATGGGGACAGGGGTCAGCTAACTATGGCTACACCTTC.

Comments on this clonotype: Given a much more abundant clone one base away, this may be a read error. CDR3 protein: CASSGGTSGNTIYF. CDR3 coding DNA: TGTGCCAGCAGCGGAGGGACCTCTGGAAACACCATATATTTT. The rearrangement links TRBV9 to TRBJ1-3; a possible D gene is TRBD1 (5 bases). V was pared by 3 bases and J by 0 bases, with 7 bases between. The CDR3 length is 14 residues. In germline, CDR1 is SGDLS, CDR2 YYNGEE.

This clonotype was observed a few times. The rearrangement joins TRBV5-1 to TRBJ2-2; 12 nucleotides match TRBD2. CDR1 and CDR2 from the germline V gene are SGHRS and YFSETQ. V lost 1 base, J lost 2 bases, and 9 bases stayed unmatched. This CDR3 has 19 residues. The CDR3 loop is CASSLRLAGVKLNTGELFF. CDR3 DNA: TGCGCCAGCAGCTTGAGACTAGCGGGAGTGAAGCTTAACACCGGGGAGCTGTTTTTT.

The chain couples TRBV6-1 to TRBJ2-7; 9 nucleotides align to TRBD2. Germline trimming cut 5 bases from V and 6 bases from J; bases unmatched to any gene: 8. Germline values: CDR1 MNHNS, CDR2 SASEGT. The CDR3 length is 14 residues. CDR3 in DNA: TGTGCCAGCAGTCTTGCGGGAGGGCGCTTCGAGCAGTACTTC. Encoded protein: CASSLAGGRFEQYF.

This clonotype was recorded a few times. A much bigger clone sits one base away, suggesting this may be a read error. The rearrangement links TRBV28 to TRBJ2-7, with TRBD2 matching over 7 bases. The CDR3 consists of 14 residues. The germline V gene has CDR1 MDHEN and CDR2 SYDVKM. The chain's CDR3 is CAGSPLVGRHEQYF. The CDR3 nucleotides read TGTGCCGGCAGTCCCCTCGTCGGGAGGCACGAGCAGTACTTC.

Many counts were recorded for this clonotype. The chain carries TRBV12-3 or TRBV12-4 and TRBJ2-1; D is unclear. The CDR3 sequence is 12 residues long. The V end lost 3 bases, the J end lost 9 bases, and 9 bases lay between the germline ends. The CDR3 region is CASSFLPTEQFF. The CDR3 region has the DNA TGTGCCAGCAGTTTCCTTCCAACTGAGCAGTTCTTC.

This clonotype was detected a few times. The chain is built from TRBV25-1 and TRBJ2-7, with no clear D. CDR1 and CDR2 (germline): MGHDK, SYGVNS. This CDR3 has 14 amino acids. Trimming left V 5 bases short and J 6 bases short, with 17 bases between. CDR3 sequence reads: CASSNTGGSGEQYF. For the CDR3, the DNA is TGTGCCAGCAGTAACACCGGTGGGTCCGGCGAGCAGTACTTC.

Worth noting for this clonotype: A single base separates this from a much larger clone, so it may be a read error. This is likely a read error, given that the CDR3 carries no conserved phenylalanine or tryptophan at its end. This chain uses TRBV2 with TRBJ1-1; 9 positions agree with TRBD1. Trimming at V came to 7 bases and at J to 6 bases, leaving 9 bases not matched to a gene. The CDR3 is 14 amino acids. Germline CDR1 is SNHLY and CDR2 is FYNNEI. The CDR3 sequence is CASKRDRVEPEAFL. In nucleotides, the CDR3 is TGTGCCAGCAAAAGGGACAGGGTAGAACCTGAAGCTTTCCTT.

Details on this clonotype: A far more abundant clone sits one base away, making this likely a read error. The chain is built from TRBV28 and TRBJ2-1, with TRBD1 matching 8 bases. This CDR3 spans 15 amino acids. Germline-derived CDR1 and CDR2 are MDHEN and SYDVKM. J lost 10 bases, V lost 6 bases, and 14 bases had no gene match. The CDR3 region has the DNA TGTGCCAGCAGCCCGGCTGGGACAGGCAACTACGAGCAGTTCTTC. Its translation is CASSPAGTGNYEQFF.

The chain has TRBV19 and TRBJ2-2; TRBD1 aligns across 9 bases. The germline V gene has CDR1 LNHDA and CDR2 SQIVND (reference sequence). V dropped 9 bases and J dropped 5; count of bases not matched to a gene: 13. The CDR3 has 16 amino acids. In DNA form, the CDR3 reads TGTGCCAGCGGATCTCCGGGACAGGGATCAACCGGGGAGCTGTTTTTT. It yields the protein CASGSPGQGSTGELFF.

This clonotype was found many times. J is TRBJ2-5 and V is TRBV6-5; weak D call: TRBD1 (5 bases). Trimming removed 2 bases at V and 1 base at J, with 14 bases between. The CDR3 length is 16 residues. Germline CDR1 MNHEY, CDR2 SVGAGI. The CDR3 DNA is TGTGCCAGCAGTTACGACAGCCCGAGATTCCAAGAGACCCAGTACTTC. This codes for CASSYDSPRFQETQYF.

This clonotype was detected many times. The chain recombines TRBV20-1 with TRBJ2-3; D remains unclear. This CDR3 is built from 12 residues. V shed 5 bases and J shed 2 bases, with 8 bases lying between them. The germline V gene encodes CDR1 DFQATT and CDR2 SNEGSKA (reference sequence). CDR3 amino acids: CSAEIDTDTQYF. Here the CDR3 DNA reads TGCAGTGCTGAAATAGACACAGATACGCAGTATTTT.

In its sample, this clonotype was seen many times. The chain has TRBV28 and TRBJ2-1, with D unclear. This CDR3 is built from 12 residues. Germline-derived CDR1 and CDR2 are MDHEN and SYDVKM. Trimming removed 3 bases at V and 9 bases at J, with 9 bases between. CDR3 region: CASSLFRSEQFF. Written as DNA, the CDR3 is TGTGCCAGCAGTTTGTTCCGTAGTGAGCAGTTCTTC.

This clonotype occurred many times. The chain couples TRBV2 to TRBJ2-3; no reliable D call. This CDR3 has 15 amino acids. Trimming took off 7 bases at V and 2 bases at J, with 16 bases between the two ends. CDR1 is SNHLY, CDR2 FYNNEI, per germline. CDR3 in DNA: TGTGCCAGCAACCAAAACGGCGTTCCCACAGATACGCAGTATTTT. It specifies CASNQNGVPTDTQYF.

This clonotype was detected many times. The CDR3 loop reads CASSLDTVQETQYF. CDR3 in DNA: TGTGCCAGCAGCTTAGATACAGTCCAAGAGACCCAGTACTTC. This chain uses TRBV7-9 with TRBJ2-5; D unclear. The CDR3 has 14 residues. V was shortened by 1 base and J by 1 base, with 7 bases between the two germline ends. In germline, CDR1 is SEHNR, CDR2 FQNEAQ (reference sequence).

The chain couples TRBV10-2 to TRBJ2-2; D is possibly TRBD2 (5 bases). Trimming left V 3 bases short and J 1 base short, with 12 bases between. The CDR3 has 16 residues. Germline CDR1 reads WSHSY; CDR2 reads SAAADI. The DNA for the CDR3 is TGCGCCAGCAGTGATGGCGGACGGGGGAACACCGGGGAGCTGTTTTTT. This sequence encodes CASSDGGRGNTGELFF.